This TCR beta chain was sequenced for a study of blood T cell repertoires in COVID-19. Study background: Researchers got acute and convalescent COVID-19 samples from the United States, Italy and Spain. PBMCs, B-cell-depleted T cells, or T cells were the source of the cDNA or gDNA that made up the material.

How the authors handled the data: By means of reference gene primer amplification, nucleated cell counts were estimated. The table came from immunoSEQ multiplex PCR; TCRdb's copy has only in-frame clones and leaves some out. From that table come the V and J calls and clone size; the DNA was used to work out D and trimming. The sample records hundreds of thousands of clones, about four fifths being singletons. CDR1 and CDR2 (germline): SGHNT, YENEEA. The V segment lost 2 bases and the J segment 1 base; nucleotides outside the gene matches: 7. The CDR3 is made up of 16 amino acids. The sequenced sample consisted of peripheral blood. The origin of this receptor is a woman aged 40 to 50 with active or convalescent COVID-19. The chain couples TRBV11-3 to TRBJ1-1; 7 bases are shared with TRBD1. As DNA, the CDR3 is TGTGCCAGCAGCTTATACGCCGGGACAGCGAACACTGAAGCTTTCTTT. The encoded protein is CASSLYAGTANTEAFF.